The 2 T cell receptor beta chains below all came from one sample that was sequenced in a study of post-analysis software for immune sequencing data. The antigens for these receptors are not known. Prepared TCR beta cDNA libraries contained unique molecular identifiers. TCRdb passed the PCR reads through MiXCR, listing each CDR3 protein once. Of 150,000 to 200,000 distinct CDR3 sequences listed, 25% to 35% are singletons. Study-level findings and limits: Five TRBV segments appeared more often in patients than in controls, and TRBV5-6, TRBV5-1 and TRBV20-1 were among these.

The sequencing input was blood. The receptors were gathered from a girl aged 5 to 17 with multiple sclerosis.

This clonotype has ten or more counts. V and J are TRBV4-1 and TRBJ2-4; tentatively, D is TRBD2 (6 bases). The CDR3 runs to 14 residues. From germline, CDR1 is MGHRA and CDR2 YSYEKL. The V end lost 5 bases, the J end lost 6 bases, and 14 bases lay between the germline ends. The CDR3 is CASSDYRDSNIQYF. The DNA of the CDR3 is TGCGCCAGCAGCGATTACCGGGACTCAAACATTCAGTACTTC.

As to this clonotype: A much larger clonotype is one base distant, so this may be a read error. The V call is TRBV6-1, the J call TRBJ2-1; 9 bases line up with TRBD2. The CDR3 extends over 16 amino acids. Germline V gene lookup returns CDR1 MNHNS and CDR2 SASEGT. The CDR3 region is CAGSEGIAGAKNEQFF. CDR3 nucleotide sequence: TGTGCCGGCAGTGAAGGTATAGCGGGAGCCAAAAATGAGCAGTTCTTC.